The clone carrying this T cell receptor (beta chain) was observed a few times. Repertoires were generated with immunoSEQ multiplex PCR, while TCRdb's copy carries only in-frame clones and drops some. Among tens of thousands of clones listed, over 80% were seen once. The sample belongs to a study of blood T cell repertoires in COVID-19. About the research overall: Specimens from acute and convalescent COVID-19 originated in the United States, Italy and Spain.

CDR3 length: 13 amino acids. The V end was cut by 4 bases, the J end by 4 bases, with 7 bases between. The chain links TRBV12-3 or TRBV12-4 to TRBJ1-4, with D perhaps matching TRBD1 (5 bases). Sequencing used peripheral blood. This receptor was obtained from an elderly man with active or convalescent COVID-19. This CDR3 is CASSWGGNEKLFF. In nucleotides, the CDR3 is TGTGCCAGCAGTTGGGGGGGTAATGAAAAACTGTTTTTT.